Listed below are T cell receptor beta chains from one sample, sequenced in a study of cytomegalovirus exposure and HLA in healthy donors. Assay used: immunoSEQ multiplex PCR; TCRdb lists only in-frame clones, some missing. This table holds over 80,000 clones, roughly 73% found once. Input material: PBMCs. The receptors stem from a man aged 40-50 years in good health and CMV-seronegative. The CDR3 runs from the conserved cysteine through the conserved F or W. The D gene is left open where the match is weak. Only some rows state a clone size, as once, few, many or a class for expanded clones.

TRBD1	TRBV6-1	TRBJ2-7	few	TGTGCCAGCAGGGACAGGGGGACCACCTACGAGCAGTACTTC	CASRDRGTTYEQYF
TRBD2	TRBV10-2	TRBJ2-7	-	TGCGCCAGCAGTGGACTAGCGGGGGCTGGCTACGAGCAGTACTTC	CASSGLAGAGYEQYF
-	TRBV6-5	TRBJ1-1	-	TGTGCCAGCAGTTACAGGACAGCGAGCACTGAAGCTTTCTTT	CASSYRTASTEAFF
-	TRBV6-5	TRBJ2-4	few	TGTGCCAGCAGACGTCCAGACATGGGAAACATTCAGTACTTC	CASRRPDMGNIQYF
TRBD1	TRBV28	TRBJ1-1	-	TGTGCCAGCAGTAACACCGGGACAGGGATCACTGAAGCTTTCTTT	CASSNTGTGITEAFF
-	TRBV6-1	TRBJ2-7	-	TGTGCCAGCTGCGACAGGGTACTGGCGGGGGAGCAGTACTTC	CASCDRVLAGEQYF
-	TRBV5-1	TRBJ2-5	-	TGCGCCAGCAGCATAAATACCCAAGCTCAAGAGACCCAGTACTTC	CASSINTQAQETQYF
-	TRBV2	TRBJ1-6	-	TGTGCCAGCAGTCTGCGACAGCGTGATTCACCCCTCCACTTT	CASSLRQRDSPLHF
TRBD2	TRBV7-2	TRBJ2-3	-	TGTGCCAGCACCTCTACGGGGGGATACGCAGATACGCAGTATTTT	CASTSTGGYADTQYF
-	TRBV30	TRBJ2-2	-	TGTGCCTGGAGCCGAGGTGGCGGGGCCGGCACCGGGGAGCTGTTTTTT	CAWSRGGGAGTGELFF
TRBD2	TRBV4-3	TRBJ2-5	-	TGCGCCAGCAGCCAAGAGGGGTCTGCGGGGGGTACGAAAACCCAGTACTTC	CASSQEGSAGGTKTQYF
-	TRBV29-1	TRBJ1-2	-	TGCAGCGTTGGGGGCCAGTATGGCTACACCTTC	CSVGGQYGYTF
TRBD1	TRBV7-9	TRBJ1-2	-	TGTGCCAGCAGCTTCACAGGGGATGGCTACACCTTC	CASSFTGDGYTF
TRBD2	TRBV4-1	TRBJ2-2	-	TGCGCCAGCAGTCTACTAGCGGGGGATGATACCGGGGAGCTGTTTTTT	CASSLLAGDDTGELFF
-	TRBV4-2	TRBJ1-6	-	TGTGCCAGCAGCCAAGATTCTCAGGGGTCAAATTCACCCCTCCACTTT	CASSQDSQGSNSPLHF
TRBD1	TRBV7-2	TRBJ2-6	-	TGTGCCAGCAGCCCCTTCCGGACAGGGCTTTCCTCTGGGGCCAACGTCCTGACTTTC	CASSPFRTGLSSGANVLTF
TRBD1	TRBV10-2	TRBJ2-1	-	TGCGCCAGCAGACAGGGGGCCTACAATGAGCAGTTCTTC	CASRQGAYNEQFF
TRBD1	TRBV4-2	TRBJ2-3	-	TGTGCCAGCAGCCTAAGTTGGGACAGGGTGATAGATACGCAGTATTTT	CASSLSWDRVIDTQYF
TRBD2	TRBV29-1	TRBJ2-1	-	TGCAGCGTTTCCAGGACTAGCGGGCGTTGGGAGCAGTTCTTC	CSVSRTSGRWEQFF
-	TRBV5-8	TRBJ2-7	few	TGTGCCAGCAGCCCGCGGCGGGGTACCCACGAGCAGTACTTC	CASSPRRGTHEQYF
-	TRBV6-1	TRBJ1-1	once	TGTGCCAGCACATTAGGACAGATGAACACTGAAGCTTTCTTT	CASTLGQMNTEAFF
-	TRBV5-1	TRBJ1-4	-	TGCGCCAGCAGCTTGAAGGGAGGGACAACTAATGAAAAACTGTTTTTT	CASSLKGGTTNEKLFF
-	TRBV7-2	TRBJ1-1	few	TGTGCCAGCAGCTTAGTAGCCCAGGGGAACACTGAAGCTTTCTTT	CASSLVAQGNTEAFF
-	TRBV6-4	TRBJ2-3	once	TGTGCCAGCAGTGAGGGGGCGGAGGATACGCAGTATTTT	CASSEGAEDTQYF
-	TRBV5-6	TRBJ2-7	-	TGTGCCAGCAGCCCGACAATTTCCTACGAGCAGTACTTC	CASSPTISYEQYF
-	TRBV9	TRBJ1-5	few	TGTGCCAGCAGCGTAGTTTGGCCCCCCCAGCAGGAGGGTCAGCCCCAGCATTTT	CASSVVWPPQQEGQPQHF
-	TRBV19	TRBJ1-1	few	TGTGCCAGTACTCTCAGGGGAAACACTGAAGCTTTCTTT	CASTLRGNTEAFF
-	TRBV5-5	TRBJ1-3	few	TGTGCCAGCAGCTTGGGACAGTACTCTGGAAACACCATATATTTT	CASSLGQYSGNTIYF
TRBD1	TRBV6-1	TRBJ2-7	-	TGTGCCAGCAGTGAAAGACAGGGGGCGAGTGAGCAGTACTTC	CASSERQGASEQYF
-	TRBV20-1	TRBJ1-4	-	TGCAGTGCTAAAGTTAGTGAAAAACTGTTTTTT	CSAKVSEKLFF
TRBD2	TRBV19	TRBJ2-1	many	TGTGCCAGTAGTCAAGTAGCGGGCCGCAATGAGCAGTTCTTC	CASSQVAGRNEQFF
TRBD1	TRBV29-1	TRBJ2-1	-	TGCAGCGTCATCAGTCCCGGGACAGACAACAATGAGCAGTTCTTC	CSVISPGTDNNEQFF
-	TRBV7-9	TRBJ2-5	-	TGTGCCAGCAGCTTAGCTGATGGTCGGGGGACCCAGTACTTC	CASSLADGRGTQYF
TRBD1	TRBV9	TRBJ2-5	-	TGTGCCAGCAGCGTCCGGGACCCAGGGGGTGGCGAGACCCAGTACTTC	CASSVRDPGGGETQYF
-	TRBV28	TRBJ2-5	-	TGTGCCAGCAACGATTTCGGGTACCAAGAGACCCAGTACTTC	CASNDFGYQETQYF
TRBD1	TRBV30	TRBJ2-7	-	TGTGCCTGGAGTGCAGACAGGGAACCCTACGAGCAGTACTTT	CAWSADREPYEQYF
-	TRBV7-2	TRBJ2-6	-	TGTGCCAGCAGCGTTGCAGGGCCTGGGGCCAACGTCCTGACTTTC	CASSVAGPGANVLTF
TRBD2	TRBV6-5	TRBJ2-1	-	TGTGCCAGCAGTTTCCAGCCGGGACTACCCGCCAATGAGCAGTTCTTC	CASSFQPGLPANEQFF
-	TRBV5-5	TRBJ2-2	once	TGTGCCAGCAGCCAAGGACAGTACACCGGGGAGCTGTTTTTT	CASSQGQYTGELFF
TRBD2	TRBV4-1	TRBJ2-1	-	TGCGCCAGCAGCCGTGGACTAGCGGGGGGGCATACCTACAATGAGCAGTTCTTC	CASSRGLAGGHTYNEQFF
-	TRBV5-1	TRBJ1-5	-	TGCGCCAGCAGCTTGGTATCGGGGGATCAGCCCCAGCATTTT	CASSLVSGDQPQHF
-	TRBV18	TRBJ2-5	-	TGTGCCAGCTCACCACGTCTCGTGACTCAAGAGACCCAGTACTTC	CASSPRLVTQETQYF
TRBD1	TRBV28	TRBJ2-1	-	TGTGCCAGCAGTATACTAAACCCACAGGGGGCCCATGAGCAGTTCTTC	CASSILNPQGAHEQFF
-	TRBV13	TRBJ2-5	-	TGTGCCAGCAGCCTGGTTACGGGTCCTGAGACCCAGTACTTC	CASSLVTGPETQYF
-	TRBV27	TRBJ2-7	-	TGTGCCAGCAGTTTTCGGGGTTACGAGCAGTACTTC	CASSFRGYEQYF